What follows are 17 T cell receptor beta chains derived from one specimen sequenced in a study of regulatory T cells in long-lasting Graves disease (dated by TCRdb to the early 2020s). Preparation of the library involved multiplex PCR. The sequencer listed for this sample is Illumina HiSeq 4000. TCR beta libraries were built with iRepertoire HTBI primers and Arm-PCR amplification of CDR3 regions. The public reads were reanalyzed by TCRdb: fastp trimming at Q25, MiXCR alignment, in-frame beta chains only. Each CDR3 protein appears once, grouped with its most common genes and DNA. This sample gives 650,000 to 850,000 distinct CDR3 sequences in total; about 30% of them show up just once. Of the sample, under 50% falls within the top ten clones. According to the study, the label for this sample's time point signals: persistent/refractory GD, antithyroid drugs over 5 years with positive TRAb. For both TCR sequencing and RNA sequencing, RNA was extracted from PBMCs using TRIzol.

The input for sequencing was peripheral blood mononuclear cells (PBMCs), taken when the disease was refractory, from a patient treated with antithyroid drugs. These receptors were collected from a female donor with Graves disease.

This clonotype was seen more than once but under ten times. The chain recombines TRBV6-1 with TRBJ2-7; 10 bases map to TRBD2. Germline values: CDR1 MNHNS, CDR2 SASEGT. The CDR3 loop spans 13 amino acids. With 6 bases clipped from V and 3 bases from J, the junction kept 2 bases outside the gene matches. The CDR3 sequence: CASRLAGNYEQYF. DNA for the CDR3: TGTGCCAGCAGACTAGCGGGGAACTACGAGCAGTACTTC.

This clonotype was seen more than once but under ten times. The chain carries TRBV7-2 and TRBJ1-4; 9 bases line up with TRBD1. Germline values: CDR1 SGHTA, CDR2 FQGNSA. The trim removed 5 bases at V and 8 bases at J, leaving 9 bases unmatched. The CDR3 consists of 15 residues. CDR3 sequence: CASSKYRGRGEKLFF. CDR3 nucleotides: TGTGCCAGCAGCAAATACAGGGGGCGCGGGGAAAAACTGTTTTTT.

The table lists this clonotype with a few counts. The chain couples TRBV20-1 to TRBJ1-2; 7 nucleotides line up with TRBD1. The germline CDR1 and CDR2 sequences are DFQATT and SNEGSKA (reference sequence). CDR3 length equals 12 residues. The junction had 3 bases not matched to a gene; V was cut back by 2 bases and J by 6 bases. DNA for the CDR3: TGCAGTGCTAGACGGCAGGGGGATGGCTACACCTTC. Its protein is CSARRQGDGYTF.

The chain has TRBV12-3 or TRBV12-4 and TRBJ1-5; 8 bases are a match to TRBD1. The CDR3 consists of 16 residues. With 4 bases clipped from V and 6 bases from J, the junction kept 11 bases outside the gene matches. For the CDR3, the DNA is TGTGCCAGCAGTTCGCCTGGCAGGGGGCCTGGTCAGCCCCAGCATTTT. Residues: CASSSPGRGPGQPQHF.

This clonotype showed up many times. The gene calls are TRBV7-9 and TRBJ1-2; the D gene is possibly TRBD1 (5 bases). The CDR3 is 16 residues long. Trimming pared 5 bases from V and 0 bases from J, leaving 16 bases between. The V gene's germline CDR1 is SEHNR and CDR2 FQNEAQ (reference sequence). In DNA, the CDR3 is TGTGCCAGCAGCCCCCATGGGGGGATTCCTAACTATGGCTACACCTTC. Residues: CASSPHGGIPNYGYTF. The full variable domain, its missing parts supplied by reference TRBV7-9 and TRBJ1-2, is DTGVSQNPRHKITKRGQNVTFRCDPISEHNRLYWYRQTLGQGPEFLTYFQNEAQLEKSRLLSDRFSAERPKGSFSTLEIQRTEQGDSAMYLCASSPHGGIPNYGYTFGSGTRLTVV.

The J gene is TRBJ1-6, the V gene TRBV28; no reliable D call. The V end lost 7 bases, the J end lost 7 bases, and 14 bases lay between the germline ends. This CDR3 is 14 amino acids long. Germline-derived CDR1 and CDR2 are MDHEN and SYDVKM. The CDR3 is CASKARSGNSPLHF. The CDR3 DNA follows: TGTGCCAGCAAGGCCAGGTCAGGAAATTCACCCCTCCACTTT.

The V call is TRBV12-3 or TRBV12-4, the J call TRBJ1-5, with D possibly being TRBD1 (5 bases). V was cut by 2 bases and J by 7 bases, with 12 bases left in between. CDR3 length: 14 amino acids. As DNA, the CDR3 is TGTGCCAGCAGTTTAATCGGGGCCGGGCAGCCCCAGCATTTT. Protein sequence: CASSLIGAGQPQHF.

This clonotype was observed many times. J is TRBJ1-5 and V is TRBV6-1, with D uncertain. This CDR3 is built from 11 residues. CDR1 and CDR2 from the germline V gene are MNHNS and SASEGT. V shed 10 bases and J shed 5 bases, with 9 bases lying between them. In DNA form, the CDR3 reads TGTGCCACCTTACGGGATCAGCCCCAGCATTTT. This gives the protein CATLRDQPQHF.

This clonotype appeared a few times. The rearrangement links TRBV5-5 to TRBJ1-1; D unclear. The CDR3 spans 13 residues. Germline CDR1 is SGHKS and CDR2 is YYEKEE (reference sequence). Trimming removed 0 bases at V and 12 bases at J, with 15 bases between. As DNA, the CDR3 is TGTGCCAGCAGCTTGGACTTAGTCATGGAGACTTTCTTT. This sequence encodes CASSLDLVMETFF.

The chain links TRBV30 to TRBJ1-5; D possibly corresponds to TRBD1 (5 bases). Trimming left V 3 bases short and J 6 bases short, with 12 bases between. The CDR3 is 13 residues long. From germline, CDR1 is GTSNPN and CDR2 SVGIG (reference sequence). CDR3 nucleotides: TGTGCCTGGAGGACCTCGGGGACTCAGCCCCAGCATTTT. Translation gives CAWRTSGTQPQHF.

In DNA, the CDR3 is TGTGCCAGCAGCATCGGGACTAGCGGGAGCTCCTACAATGAGCAGTTCTTC. Its translation: CASSIGTSGSSYNEQFF. The chain joins TRBV11-2 to TRBJ2-1; 14 bases map to TRBD2. This CDR3 is built from 17 residues. Germline CDR1 SGHAT, CDR2 FQNNGV. V gave up 5 bases and J gave up 0 bases; unmatched junction bases: 3.

The rearrangement joins TRBV20-1 to TRBJ1-5; 10 nucleotides agree with TRBD1. The CDR3 covers 16 residues. V dropped 0 bases and J dropped 2; count of bases not matched to a gene: 4. The germline gives CDR1 DFQATT, CDR2 SNEGSKA (reference sequence). CDR3 sequence reads: CSAREGQGYGNQPQHF. CDR3 nucleotide sequence: TGCAGTGCTAGAGAGGGACAGGGGTACGGCAATCAGCCCCAGCATTTT.

V usage is TRBV6-1 and J usage is TRBJ1-1; TRBD1 is a possible D gene (5 bases). This CDR3 comprises 13 residues. V was cut by 7 bases and J by 1 base, with 10 bases left in between. Per germline, CDR1 MNHNS and CDR2 SASEGT. CDR3 DNA: TGTGCCAGCAAGACGGGGCCGAACACTGAAGCTTTCTTT. This gives the protein CASKTGPNTEAFF.

This clonotype occurred many times. A read error may account for a junction end that differs from germline. The V and J genes are TRBV12-3 or TRBV12-4 and TRBJ1-5, with 11 bases that match TRBD1. CDR3 length: 14 residues. CDR3 loop: CASSLGQGAQPQHF. Here the CDR3 DNA reads TGTGCCAGCAGCCTCGGACAGGGGGCGCAGCCCCAACATTTT.

The chain has TRBV29-1 and TRBJ1-1, with D uncertain. Trimming took 7 bases from V and 1 from J, leaving 13 bases between them. Germline V CDR1 and CDR2: SQVTM, ANQGSEA. The CDR3 covers 13 residues. The DNA of the CDR3 is TGCAGCGCGTTGGGAACTAGGAACACTGAAGCTTTCTTT. Translated, it gives CSALGTRNTEAFF.

As DNA, the CDR3 is TGTGCCAGCAGCCCCCCCCGGGACAGGGCCTACGAGCAGTACTTC. This sequence encodes CASSPPRDRAYEQYF. The J gene is TRBJ2-7, the V gene TRBV7-9, with 9 bases fitting TRBD1. The CDR3 totals 15 residues. The germline CDR1 and CDR2 sequences are SEHNR and FQNEAQ (reference sequence). With V trimmed by 5 bases and J by 2 bases, 7 bases remained unmatched.

CDR3 sequence reads: CASSLAAGEAYEQYF. The CDR3 region has the DNA TGCGCCAGCAGCTTGGCGGCGGGTGAGGCCTACGAGCAGTACTTC. V usage is TRBV5-1 and J usage is TRBJ2-7; a weak D match, TRBD2 (5 bases). The V end was cut by 0 bases, the J end by 2 bases, with 12 bases between. CDR1 is SGHRS and CDR2 is YFSETQ in the germline V gene. This CDR3 spans 15 amino acids.